Shown below are 19 T cell receptor beta chains from a single sample sequenced in a study of blood T cell repertoires in COVID-19. TCRdb's copy holds only in-frame clones and misses some; the assay was immunoSEQ multiplex PCR. The table has 29,000 or so clones, roughly nine tenths seen once; the top ten hold around 9.9%. Sequencing was carried out using peripheral blood. The receptors were gathered from a human donor in a cohort sampled during active COVID-19.

The chain recombines TRBV7-2 with TRBJ1-6, with 7 bases matching TRBD1. The V segment lost 4 bases and the J segment 7 bases; nucleotides outside the gene matches: 4. This CDR3 spans 14 amino acids. The V gene's germline CDR1 is SGHTA and CDR2 FQGNSA. The CDR3 nucleotides read TGTGCCAGCAGCTCCCGGGACAGAAATTCACCCCTCCACTTT. Translated: CASSSRDRNSPLHF.

The rearrangement uses TRBV11-3 and TRBJ2-2; the D is unclear. Germline V gene lookup returns CDR1 SGHNT and CDR2 YENEEA. This CDR3 is built from 11 residues. Trimming removed 7 bases from V and 5 bases from J, with 5 bases in between. CDR3 bases: TGTGCCAGCACCCAGACCGGGGAGCTGTTTTTT. This sequence encodes CASTQTGELFF.

The rearrangement joins TRBV27 to TRBJ1-4, with a tentative D call TRBD1 (6 bases). V was shortened by 6 bases and J by 8 bases, with 22 bases between the two germline ends. CDR3 length equals 16 residues. Germline V gene data show CDR1 as MNHEY and CDR2 as SMNVEV (reference sequence). CDR3 residues: CASSLWGPGREEKLFF. The CDR3 DNA sequence: TGTGCCAGCAGCCTCTGGGGGCCGGGAAGGGAGGAAAAACTGTTTTTT.

CDR3 sequence reads: CASSLREAPTTEQYF. In nucleotides, the CDR3 is TGTGCCAGCAGCTTGCGCGAGGCGCCAACAACCGAGCAGTACTTC. The chain combines TRBV5-6 with TRBJ2-7; no firm D call. Germline V gene sequence: CDR1 SGHDT, CDR2 YYEEEE. The length of the CDR3 is 15 residues. V was cut by 1 base and J by 6 bases, with 17 bases left in between.

The chain uses TRBV2 and TRBJ1-1; D remains ambiguous. Germline V gene data show CDR1 as SNHLY and CDR2 as FYNNEI. Trimming cost V 7 bases and J 1 base, with 10 bases left between them. The CDR3 sequence is 13 residues long. CDR3: CASIYEENTEAFF. The CDR3 bases are TGTGCCAGCATATATGAGGAGAACACTGAAGCTTTCTTT.

The chain couples TRBV27 to TRBJ2-2; 8 positions match TRBD1. The CDR3 is made up of 17 amino acids. The junction had 5 bases not matched to a gene; V was cut back by 2 bases and J by 0 bases. Germline V gene sequence: CDR1 MNHEY, CDR2 SMNVEV (reference sequence). The DNA of the CDR3 is TGTGCCAGCAGTTTACTTGGACAGGGCCCGAACACCGGGGAGCTGTTTTTT. Translating gives CASSLLGQGPNTGELFF.

This clone was recorded once. This chain joins TRBV6-2 or TRBV6-3 and TRBJ2-5; D is perhaps TRBD1 (6 bases). CDR3 size: 13 residues. Trimming took 6 bases from V and 3 from J, leaving 11 bases between them. Germline CDR1 MNHEY, CDR2 SVGEGT. CDR3 protein: CASSPDSEETQYF. The CDR3 nucleotides read TGTGCCAGCAGCCCGGACAGCGAAGAGACCCAGTACTTC.

The chain uses TRBV21-1 and TRBJ1-3; the tabulated D call, TRBD1, remains unverified against the DNA. TRBV21-1 is a known pseudogene. The CDR3 runs to 16 residues. Here the CDR3 reads CASRAGTRAPRNTIYF. The CDR3 DNA is TGTGCCAGCAGAGCCGGGACACGGGCCCCGAGAAACACCATATATTTT.

This clone was counted only a few times. The V gene is TRBV14, the J gene TRBJ1-5; D gene uncertain. The CDR3 contains 14 residues. V was clipped by 4 bases and J by 5 bases, with 12 bases between them. CDR1 SGHDN and CDR2 FVKESK come from the germline V gene. The CDR3 sequence: CASSPRRYHQPQHF. For the CDR3, the DNA is TGTGCCAGCAGCCCTCGGAGATACCATCAGCCCCAGCATTTT.

This chain's CDR3 is CASSSPFRQGESYEQYF. CDR3 sequence (DNA): TGTGCCAGCAGCTCACCGTTCCGACAGGGTGAGTCCTACGAGCAGTACTTC. The V and J genes are TRBV7-6 and TRBJ2-7, with 7 nucleotides matching TRBD1. Germline loops: CDR1 SGHVS, CDR2 FNYEAQ. CDR3 length equals 17 residues. With V trimmed by 4 bases and J by 1 base, 13 bases remained unmatched.

The chain couples TRBV7-2 to TRBJ1-5; D possibly corresponds to TRBD1 (5 bases). The V gene lost 1 base and the J gene lost 0 bases, with 7 bases spanning the gap. The CDR3 sequence is 15 residues long. Germline CDR1 SGHTA, CDR2 FQGNSA. This CDR3 is CASSLGGGSNQPQHF. The CDR3 bases are TGTGCCAGCAGCTTAGGGGGGGGTAGCAATCAGCCCCAGCATTTT. Full variable domain (rest looked up from reference TRBV7-2 and TRBJ1-5): GAGVSQSPSNKVTEKGKDVELRCDPISGHTALYWYRQSLGQGLEFLIYFQGNSAPDKSGLPSDRFSAERTGGSVSTLTIQRTQQEDSAVYLCASSLGGGSNQPQHFGDGTRLSIL.

This rearrangement joins TRBV4-2 to TRBJ1-3; D unresolved. Germline V gives CDR1 LGHNA, CDR2 YNFKEQ. This CDR3 is 16 amino acids long. Trimming removed 0 bases from V and 0 bases from J, with 9 bases in between. The CDR3, as DNA: TGTGCCAGCAGCCAAGACCTCGGGATCTCTGGAAACACCATATATTTT. Translating it yields CASSQDLGISGNTIYF.

The CDR3 DNA is TGTGCCAGCAGCCAATGGCTAGTATCAGATACGCAGTATTTT. Its translation: CASSQWLVSDTQYF. This chain links TRBV14 with TRBJ2-3, with no clear D. The CDR3 runs 14 residues. Per germline, CDR1 SGHDN and CDR2 FVKESK. The V and J ends lost 2 bases and 4 bases respectively, with 10 bases between them.

For this clone: This sample includes further DNA sequences coding for the same CDR3. This chain uses TRBV2 with TRBJ1-1; no reliable D call. Trimming removed 4 bases from V and 5 bases from J, with 14 bases in between. This CDR3 has 14 residues. Germline loops: CDR1 SNHLY, CDR2 FYNNEI. The CDR3 DNA sequence: TGTGCCAGCAGTGCGTTCGGGGAGGGTACTGAAGCTTTCTTT. Residues: CASSAFGEGTEAFF.

This chain links TRBV9 with TRBJ1-1; 8 positions agree with TRBD1. The CDR3 length is 16 residues. V was clipped by 1 base and J by 1 base; unmatched bases: 6. Germline CDR1 is SGDLS and CDR2 is YYNGEE. In DNA form, the CDR3 reads TGTGCCAGCAGCGTATCGACAGGGGCATCGAACACTGAAGCTTTCTTT. Amino acid sequence: CASSVSTGASNTEAFF.

This clone appeared a few times. This chain joins TRBV9 and TRBJ1-6, with D tentatively TRBD1 (6 bases). V was pared by 0 bases and J by 11 bases, with 18 bases between. The CDR3 extends over 16 amino acids. The germline CDR1 and CDR2 sequences are SGDLS and YYNGEE. The DNA of the CDR3 is TGTGCCAGCAGCGTAGAAGCGCAGGGGTCCGGGACACCCCTCCACTTT. Amino acid sequence: CASSVEAQGSGTPLHF.

This clone has only a few counts. The chain has TRBV27 and TRBJ1-3, with TRBD1 matching 9 bases. Trimming at V came to 9 bases and at J to 0 bases, leaving 6 bases not matched to a gene. Germline V gene lookup returns CDR1 MNHEY and CDR2 SMNVEV (reference sequence). This CDR3 has 15 amino acids. The CDR3 DNA follows: TGTGCCAGTAGTAGGACAGGGGCCTCTGGAAACACCATATATTTT. Its translation is CASSRTGASGNTIYF.

The chain employs TRBV18 and TRBJ1-4; 8 positions match TRBD1. CDR1 is KGHSH and CDR2 is LQKENI in the germline V gene. The CDR3 totals 14 residues. V shed 5 bases and J 8 bases; nucleotides not matched to a gene: 7. DNA of the CDR3: TGTGCCAGCTCAGCCGACAGGGGAGGGGAAAAACTGTTTTTT. Residues: CASSADRGGEKLFF.

The rearrangement links TRBV6-5 to TRBJ2-7, with 8 bases identical to TRBD1. This CDR3 is built from 13 residues. V was pared by 8 bases and J by 3 bases, with 6 bases of the junction left unmatched. The V gene's germline CDR1 is MNHEY and CDR2 SVGAGI. The CDR3 loop is CASRDRPLYEQYF. As DNA, the CDR3 is TGTGCCAGCCGGGACAGGCCCCTCTACGAGCAGTACTTC.